Reported below is one T cell receptor (beta chain). The antigen remains unidentified. Other nucleotide sequences from this sample produce the same CDR3. PCR was performed using 60 Vbeta and 13 Jbeta primers. Here immunoSEQ multiplex PCR was the method, and the copy in TCRdb shows in-frame clones only, minus some. The data show roughly 200,000 clones, approximately 79% seen once. The data were taken from a study of cytomegalovirus exposure and HLA in healthy donors. Study results and caveats: Reports credit the classifier with highly specific, highly sensitive diagnosis of cytomegalovirus status. Prior analysis indicated that the majority of TCR beta V segments exhibited productivity approximately 87% or approximately 30% of the time.

V was pared by 4 bases and J by 4 bases, with 8 bases between. There are 11 residues in the CDR3. Germline V gene lookup returns CDR1 DFQATT and CDR2 SNEGSKA (reference sequence). The chain recombines TRBV20-1 with TRBJ2-7; D gene uncertain. This receptor was taken from a woman in her thirties in good health and CMV-seropositive. Sequenced sample: PBMCs. CDR3 in DNA: TGCAGTGCTAACCTCCGGTACGAGCAGTACTTC. It translates to CSANLRYEQYF.